This note documents a single T cell receptor beta chain sequence. The CDR3 sequence is 14 residues long. The V and J ends lost 2 bases and 5 bases respectively, with 13 bases between them. In germline, CDR1 is SGHDT, CDR2 YYEEEE. This sample is drawn from a study of memory CD4+ T cells and cytomegalovirus serostatus. This table comes from immunoSEQ multiplex PCR, and its TCRdb copy is limited to in-frame clones, with some not included. This table holds 40,000 to 55,000 clones, roughly three quarters found once. Single viable CD3+CD4+CD8-CD45RO+ cells were sorted as the memory CD4+ T cells. What was sequenced was memory CD4+ T cells from blood. The receptor was derived from an adult in good health and CMV-seronegative. V usage is TRBV5-6 and J usage is TRBJ2-5; D unresolved. In DNA form, the CDR3 reads TGTGCCAGCAGCTTTGGCGGAGTCCGGGAGACCCAGTACTTC. It yields the protein CASSFGGVRETQYF.